The TCR beta chain described here comes from a study of shared T cell receptors in the human thymus. This clone was seen a single time. The assay was immunoSEQ multiplex PCR, and TCRdb's table has in-frame clones only and misses some. The sample yields 700,000 or so clones, approximately 85% seen once. This CDR3 has 16 residues. Trimming removed 4 bases from V and 1 base from J, with 14 bases in between. Germline V gives CDR1 MNHEY, CDR2 SVGAGI. These data were also reused for a study on human thymus T cells. As reported in that work: It was healthy Finnish infants having corrective surgery for congenital heart defects who were the donors.

Specimen: thymocytes. The chain recombines TRBV6-5 with TRBJ1-3; no definite D call. The clonotype was recovered from a girl in the first two years of life with a congenital heart defect. The chain's CDR3 is CASSSPSSESGNTIYF. The CDR3 DNA reads as TGTGCCAGCAGTTCCCCATCATCAGAATCTGGAAACACCATATATTTT.